This T cell receptor (beta chain) comes out of a study of shared clonotypes between healthy human individuals. The sequenced material, unsorted PBMC DNA, was run on ten immunoSEQ deep assay plates. Per the original methods: Quality scores were absent from the junction-only immunoSEQ sequences, so filtering differed. Sequencing was performed with immunoSEQ multiplex PCR; in TCRdb, only in-frame clones are kept and a portion is missing. The V and J calls and clone size come from that table; D and trimming were worked out from the DNA. The repertoire holds some 470,000 clones, approximately 80% seen once, with over 10% in the top ten. The V gene lost 7 bases and the J gene lost 0 bases, with 11 bases spanning the gap. The CDR3 has 14 amino acids. Per germline, CDR1 ENHRY and CDR2 SYGVKD. Donors comprised only Caucasian adults living in Nashville, Tennessee.

The sequencing sample was made of PBMCs. The TCR comes from a woman aged 40-49 years in good health. Some clones in this sample may be carry-over from other donors' samples. The V call is TRBV10-3, the J call TRBJ2-3; D remains ambiguous. The CDR3 region is CAITPTSSTDTQYF. Here the CDR3 DNA reads TGTGCCATCACGCCAACCTCTAGCACAGATACGCAGTATTTT.